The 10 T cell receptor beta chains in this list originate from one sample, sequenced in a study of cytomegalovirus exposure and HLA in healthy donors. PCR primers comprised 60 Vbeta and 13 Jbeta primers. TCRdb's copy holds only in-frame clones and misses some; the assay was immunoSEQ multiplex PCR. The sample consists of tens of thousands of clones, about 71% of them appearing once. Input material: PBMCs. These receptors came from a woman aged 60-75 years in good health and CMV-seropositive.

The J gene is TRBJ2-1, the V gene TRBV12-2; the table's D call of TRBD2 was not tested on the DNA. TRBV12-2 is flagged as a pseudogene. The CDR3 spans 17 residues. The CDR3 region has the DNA TGTGCAAGTCGCATCCGGACTAGCGGGGGGGCCGGGGATGAGCAGTTCTTC. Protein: CASRIRTSGGAGDEQFF.

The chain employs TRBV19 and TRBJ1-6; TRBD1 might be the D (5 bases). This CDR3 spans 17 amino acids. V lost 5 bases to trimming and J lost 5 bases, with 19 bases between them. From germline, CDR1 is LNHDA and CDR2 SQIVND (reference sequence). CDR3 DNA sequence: TGTGCCAGTAGTCTCCCTCGGGGGGTTGTGGATAATTCACCCCTCCACTTT. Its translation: CASSLPRGVVDNSPLHF.

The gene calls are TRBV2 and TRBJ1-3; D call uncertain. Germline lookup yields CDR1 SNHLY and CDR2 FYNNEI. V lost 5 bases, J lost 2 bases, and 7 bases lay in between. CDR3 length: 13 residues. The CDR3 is CASSTETGNTIYF. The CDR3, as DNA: TGTGCCAGCAGTACAGAGACTGGAAACACCATATATTTT.

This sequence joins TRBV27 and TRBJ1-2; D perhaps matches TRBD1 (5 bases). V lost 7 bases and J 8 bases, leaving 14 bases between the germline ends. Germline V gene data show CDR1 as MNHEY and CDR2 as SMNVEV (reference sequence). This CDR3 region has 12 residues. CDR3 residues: CASKDGGRGYTF. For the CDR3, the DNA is TGTGCCAGCAAAGACGGGGGTCGCGGCTACACCTTC.

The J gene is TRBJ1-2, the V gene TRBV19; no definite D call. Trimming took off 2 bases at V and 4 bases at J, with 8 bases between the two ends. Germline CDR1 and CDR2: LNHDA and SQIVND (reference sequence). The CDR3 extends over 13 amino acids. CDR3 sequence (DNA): TGTGCCAGTAGTATAACAGATACCTATGGCTACACCTTC. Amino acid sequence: CASSITDTYGYTF.

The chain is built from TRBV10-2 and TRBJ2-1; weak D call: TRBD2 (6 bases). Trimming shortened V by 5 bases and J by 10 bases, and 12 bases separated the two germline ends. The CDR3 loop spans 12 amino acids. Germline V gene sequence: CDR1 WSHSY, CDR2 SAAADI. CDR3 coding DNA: TGCGCCAGCAGTACTAGCCCTAAAGAGCAGTTCTTC. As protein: CASSTSPKEQFF.

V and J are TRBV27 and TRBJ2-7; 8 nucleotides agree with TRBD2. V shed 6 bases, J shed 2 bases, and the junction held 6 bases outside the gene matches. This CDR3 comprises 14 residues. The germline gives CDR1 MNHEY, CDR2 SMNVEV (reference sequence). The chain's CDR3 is CASSGSGGAYEQYF. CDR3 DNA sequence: TGTGCCAGCAGCGGATCGGGGGGGGCCTACGAGCAGTACTTC.

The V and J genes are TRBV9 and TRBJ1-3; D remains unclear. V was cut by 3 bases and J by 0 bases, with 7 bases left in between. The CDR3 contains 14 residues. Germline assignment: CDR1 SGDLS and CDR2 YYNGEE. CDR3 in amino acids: CASSGPLSGNTIYF. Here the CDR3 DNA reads TGTGCCAGCAGCGGTCCCCTCTCTGGAAACACCATATATTTT.

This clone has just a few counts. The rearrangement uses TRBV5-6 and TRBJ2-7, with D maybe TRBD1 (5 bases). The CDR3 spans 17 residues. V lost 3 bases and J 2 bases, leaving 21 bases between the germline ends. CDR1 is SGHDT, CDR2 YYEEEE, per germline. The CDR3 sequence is CASSSSLDRGTPYEQYF. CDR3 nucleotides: TGTGCCAGCAGCTCCTCCCTGGATAGGGGTACGCCCTACGAGCAGTACTTC.

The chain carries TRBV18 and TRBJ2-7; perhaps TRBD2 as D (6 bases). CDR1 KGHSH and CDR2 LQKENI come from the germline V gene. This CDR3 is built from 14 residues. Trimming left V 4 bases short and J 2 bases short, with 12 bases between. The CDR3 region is CASSRGLTAYEQYF. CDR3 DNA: TGTGCCAGCTCACGAGGACTAACCGCCTACGAGCAGTACTTC. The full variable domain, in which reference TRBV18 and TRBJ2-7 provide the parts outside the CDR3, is NAGVMQNPRHLVRRRGQEARLRCSPMKGHSHVYWYRQLPEEGLKFMVYLQKENIIDESGMPKERFSAEFPKEGPSILRIQQVVRGDSAAYFCASSRGLTAYEQYFGPGTRLTVT.